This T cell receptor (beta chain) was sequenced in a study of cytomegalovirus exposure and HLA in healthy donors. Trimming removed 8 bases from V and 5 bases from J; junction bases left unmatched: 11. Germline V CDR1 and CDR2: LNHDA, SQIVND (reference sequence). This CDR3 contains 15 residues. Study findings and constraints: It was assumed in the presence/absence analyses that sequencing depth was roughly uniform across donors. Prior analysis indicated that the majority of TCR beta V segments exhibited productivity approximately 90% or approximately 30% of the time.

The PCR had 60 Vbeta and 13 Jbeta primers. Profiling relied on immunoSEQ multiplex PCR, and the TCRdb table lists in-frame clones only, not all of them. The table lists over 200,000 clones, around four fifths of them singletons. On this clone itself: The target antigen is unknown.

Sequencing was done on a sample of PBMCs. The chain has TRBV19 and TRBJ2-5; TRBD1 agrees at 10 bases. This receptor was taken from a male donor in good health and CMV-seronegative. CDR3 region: CASQLRGTGVETQYF. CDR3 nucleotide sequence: TGTGCCAGTCAGCTCCGGGGGACAGGGGTTGAGACCCAGTACTTC.